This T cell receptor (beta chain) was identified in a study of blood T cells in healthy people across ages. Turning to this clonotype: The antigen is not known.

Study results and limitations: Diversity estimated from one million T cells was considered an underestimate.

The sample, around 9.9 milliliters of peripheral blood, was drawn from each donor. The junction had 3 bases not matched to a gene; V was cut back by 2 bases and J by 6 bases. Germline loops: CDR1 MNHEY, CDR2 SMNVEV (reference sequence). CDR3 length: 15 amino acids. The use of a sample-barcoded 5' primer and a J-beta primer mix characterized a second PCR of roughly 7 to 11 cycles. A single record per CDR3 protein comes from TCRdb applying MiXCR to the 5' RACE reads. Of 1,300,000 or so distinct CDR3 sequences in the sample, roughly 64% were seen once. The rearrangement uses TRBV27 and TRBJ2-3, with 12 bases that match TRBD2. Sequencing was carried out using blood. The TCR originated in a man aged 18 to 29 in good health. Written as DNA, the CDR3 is TGTGCCAGCAGTTTACTAGCGGGGGGGCTGGATACGCAGTATTTT. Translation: CASSLLAGGLDTQYF.